The present T cell receptor (beta chain) was sequenced within a study of lymphopenia after photon versus proton radiotherapy. Here immunoSEQ multiplex PCR was the method, and the copy in TCRdb shows in-frame clones only, minus some. Of about 70,000 clones in the sample, about 89% are singletons; the top ten hold about 10%. CDR3 length: 16 amino acids. Germline V gives CDR1 LNHDA, CDR2 SQIVND (reference sequence). The J segment lost 4 bases and the V segment lost 5 bases, leaving 13 bases of the junction unmatched. The source material was peripheral blood, sampled from a patient treated with proton-based radiotherapy. The origin of this receptor is a man at least 80 years old with esophageal cancer. The chain couples TRBV19 to TRBJ1-2; 7 bases are shared with TRBD1. The CDR3 protein is CASSAARQGLVYGYTF. Written as DNA, the CDR3 is TGTGCCAGTAGTGCTGCCCGACAGGGTTTAGTCTATGGCTACACCTTC.